The 28 T cell receptor beta chains presented below share a single source sample, sequenced in a study of T-cell memory formation after mild COVID-19. From the 5' RACE reads, TCRdb called clonotypes with MiXCR, one entry per CDR3 protein. The sample consists of roughly 7,000 distinct CDR3 sequences, about 61% of them appearing once. Sequenced material: PBMCs or a T cell subset sorted from them (not recorded which). The receptors here all came from an adult who had mild COVID-19 (a few samples of this study predate the infection). Cell type and time point are not known.

V gene TRBV4-1 combines with J gene TRBJ2-3; D remains unclear. The germline V gene encodes CDR1 MGHRA and CDR2 YSYEKL. This CDR3 is 16 amino acids long. The V end was cut by 0 bases, the J end by 2 bases, with 12 bases between. CDR3 region: CASSQEGSPSTDTQYF. DNA for the CDR3: TGCGCCAGCAGCCAAGAAGGGTCCCCTTCCACAGATACGCAGTATTTT.

The rearrangement uses TRBV20-1 and TRBJ2-1; no firm D call. Germline V gene sequence: CDR1 DFQATT, CDR2 SNEGSKA (reference sequence). This CDR3 contains 11 residues. Trimming shortened V by 6 bases and J by 12 bases, and 15 bases separated the two germline ends. The DNA of the CDR3 is TGCAGTGCAGCCTTTAGGGAAAGGCAGTTCTTC. Amino acid sequence: CSAAFRERQFF.

This clonotype ranks as medium-sized. This chain connects TRBV9 to TRBJ2-2, with D perhaps matching TRBD1 (6 bases). The germline CDR1 and CDR2 sequences are SGDLS and YYNGEE. The germline V and J ends were trimmed by 4 bases and 5 bases, with 18 bases remaining between them. The CDR3 loop spans 16 amino acids. The CDR3 region is CASSSPSGDWTGELFF. In DNA form, the CDR3 reads TGTGCCAGCAGCTCGCCCTCAGGGGATTGGACCGGGGAGCTGTTTTTT.

By share, this clonotype ranks as medium-sized (0.01 to 0.1%). The chain recombines TRBV25-1 with TRBJ2-5; weak D call: TRBD2 (6 bases). The CDR3 has 14 amino acids. Germline V gene data show CDR1 as MGHDK and CDR2 as SYGVNS. Between the trimmed V and J ends, which lost 9 bases and 2 bases, there was a span of 16 bases. CDR3 region: CARGKRLAQETQYF. For the CDR3, the DNA is TGTGCCAGAGGGAAGCGGCTAGCGCAAGAGACCCAGTACTTC.

The J gene is TRBJ2-5, the V gene TRBV4-2, with D possibly being TRBD1 or TRBD2 (5 bases each). CDR3 length equals 15 residues. CDR1 and CDR2 from the germline V gene are LGHNA and YNFKEQ. Trimming pared 4 bases from V and 4 bases from J, leaving 16 bases between. CDR3 sequence (DNA): TGTGCCAGCAGCCGAGAAACGGGGCTAGGAGAGACCCAGTACTTC. The encoded protein is CASSRETGLGETQYF.

The chain joins TRBV4-1 to TRBJ2-7; 10 bases line up with TRBD2. CDR1 and CDR2 (germline): MGHRA, YSYEKL. The V and J ends lost 3 bases and 4 bases, in that order; junction bases with no gene match: 6. The CDR3 extends over 15 amino acids. CDR3 amino acids: CASSQQASGGYEQYF. DNA of the CDR3: TGCGCCAGCAGCCAGCAGGCTAGCGGGGGATACGAGCAGTACTTC.

The chain has TRBV28 and TRBJ2-1; D might be TRBD1 or TRBD2, each matching 5 bases. The CDR3 sequence is 15 residues long. V lost 7 bases to trimming and J lost 6 bases, with 19 bases between them. CDR1 is MDHEN and CDR2 is SYDVKM in the germline V gene. This CDR3 reads CASNGKPQRGNEQFF. The CDR3 DNA sequence: TGTGCCAGCAACGGGAAACCCCAAAGGGGCAATGAGCAGTTCTTC.

This sequence joins TRBV12-3 or TRBV12-4 and TRBJ2-7, with 12 bases identical to TRBD2. This CDR3 contains 15 residues. With 1 base clipped from V and 2 bases from J, the junction kept 0 bases outside the gene matches. CDR3 region: CASSLGLAGAYEQYF. In nucleotides, the CDR3 is TGTGCCAGCAGTTTAGGACTAGCGGGAGCCTACGAGCAGTACTTC.

The rearrangement joins TRBV6-5 to TRBJ2-7; weak D call: TRBD2 (5 bases). The CDR3 has 15 amino acids. Trimming left V 0 bases short and J 7 bases short, with 16 bases between. Per germline, CDR1 MNHEY and CDR2 SVGAGI. The CDR3 region is CASSYSRVVGQEQYF. The CDR3 DNA reads TGTGCCAGCAGTTACTCGAGGGTAGTAGGTCAGGAGCAGTACTTC.

A single count supports this clonotype. V and J are TRBV5-1 and TRBJ2-3; 7 bases agree with TRBD2. Germline V CDR1 and CDR2: SGHRS, YFSETQ. With 4 bases clipped from V and 6 bases from J, the junction kept 14 bases outside the gene matches. The CDR3 sequence is 16 residues long. As DNA, the CDR3 is TGCGCCAGCAGCCTCCAGGGAGCGGGGCCGGTGGATACGCAGTATTTT. As protein: CASSLQGAGPVDTQYF.

The V call is TRBV4-2, the J call TRBJ2-5, with D possibly being TRBD1 or TRBD2 (6 bases each). The V end lost 1 base, the J end lost 5 bases, and 11 bases lay between the germline ends. There are 14 residues in the CDR3. The germline gives CDR1 LGHNA, CDR2 YNFKEQ. The CDR3 spells CASSQVGGRETQYF. CDR3 coding DNA: TGTGCCAGCAGCCAAGTGGGGGGCCGGGAGACCCAGTACTTC.

This clonotype is labeled as medium-sized. The V call is TRBV20-1, the J call TRBJ2-1; possibly TRBD1 for D (8 bases). Trimming removed 0 bases from V and 8 bases from J, with 17 bases in between. Germline-derived CDR1 and CDR2 are DFQATT and SNEGSKA (reference sequence). The CDR3 runs to 15 residues. The CDR3 spells CSARDHRGGFDEQFF. Written as DNA, the CDR3 is TGCAGTGCTAGAGATCACAGGGGGGGTTTCGATGAGCAGTTCTTC.

Sample share makes this clonotype medium-sized (0.01 to 0.1%). The V gene is TRBV5-1, the J gene TRBJ2-2; 9 positions match TRBD1. V was clipped by 2 bases and J by 7 bases; unmatched bases: 6. Germline-derived CDR1 and CDR2 are SGHRS and YFSETQ. CDR3 size: 15 residues. CDR3 protein: CASSFGTGWIGELFF. The CDR3 DNA follows: TGCGCCAGCAGCTTCGGGACAGGGTGGATCGGGGAGCTGTTTTTT.

This clonotype is medium-sized by share. This chain connects TRBV2 to TRBJ1-6; tentative D call: TRBD1 (6 bases). V was shortened by 3 bases and J by 9 bases, with 15 bases between the two germline ends. The CDR3 has 15 residues. Per the germline V gene, CDR1 is SNHLY and CDR2 is FYNNEI. CDR3 loop: CASSDKPGAISPLHF. The CDR3 DNA is TGTGCCAGCAGTGATAAGCCGGGGGCGATTTCACCCCTCCACTTT.

J is TRBJ1-2 and V is TRBV7-8; possible D gene TRBD1, 5 bases. Germline CDR1 reads SGHVS; CDR2 reads FQNEAQ. This CDR3 has 16 amino acids. Trimming removed 5 bases at V and 0 bases at J, with 16 bases between. CDR3 in DNA: TGTGCCAGCAGCCTCGGACAAGCCTGGGCTAACTATGGCTACACCTTC. Translating it yields CASSLGQAWANYGYTF.

This clonotype was recorded only once. The CDR3 sequence: CASSLAGKNTGELFF. The DNA for the CDR3 is TGTGCCAGCAGTTTAGCGGGGAAGAACACCGGGGAGCTGTTTTTT. The chain couples TRBV27 to TRBJ2-2, with D tentatively TRBD2 (6 bases). The germline gives CDR1 MNHEY, CDR2 SMNVEV (reference sequence). Trimming pared 2 bases from V and 1 base from J, leaving 8 bases between. CDR3 length equals 15 residues.

This clonotype appeared many times. V usage is TRBV24-1 and J usage is TRBJ2-2, with TRBD1 matching 7 bases. The ends lost 3 bases at V and 3 bases at J; junction bases unmatched: 6. Germline V gene lookup returns CDR1 KGHDR and CDR2 SFDVKD. The CDR3 is made up of 16 amino acids. This CDR3 is CATSDPGGSDTGELFF. Here the CDR3 DNA reads TGTGCCACCAGTGATCCAGGGGGTTCCGACACCGGGGAGCTGTTTTTT.

The gene calls are TRBV20-1 and TRBJ2-1; the D gene is possibly TRBD1 (6 bases). Trimming stripped 6 bases from V and 1 base from J, with 13 bases between. Germline-derived CDR1 and CDR2 are DFQATT and SNEGSKA (reference sequence). The CDR3 sequence is 14 residues long. The CDR3 loop is CSATGNWSYNEQFF. The DNA of the CDR3 is TGCAGTGCCACAGGGAACTGGTCCTACAATGAGCAGTTCTTC.

The rearrangement uses TRBV7-2 and TRBJ1-1; D gene unclear. Germline CDR1 SGHTA, CDR2 FQGNSA. The CDR3 consists of 15 residues. The V gene lost 1 base and the J gene lost 6 bases, with 15 bases spanning the gap. The CDR3 bases are TGTGCCAGCAGCTTAGAAGTGGTTGGGATCGCTGAAGCTTTCTTT. Protein sequence: CASSLEVVGIAEAFF.

This chain connects TRBV7-2 to TRBJ2-3; 7 positions agree with TRBD1. Looked up from germline, CDR1 is SGHTA and CDR2 is FQGNSA. CDR3 length equals 14 residues. V was clipped by 5 bases and J by 6 bases; unmatched bases: 8. CDR3 nucleotides: TGTGCCAGCAGCCGGAAGACAGGGACCGATACGCAGTATTTT. Protein product: CASSRKTGTDTQYF.

The rearrangement links TRBV12-3 or TRBV12-4 to TRBJ1-1; D not certain. The CDR3 runs 13 residues. V was cut by 5 bases and J by 6 bases, with 13 bases left in between. CDR3 sequence: CASSPTGVAEAFF. Here the CDR3 DNA reads TGTGCCAGCAGTCCAACCGGGGTGGCTGAAGCTTTCTTT.

By sample fraction, this clonotype is medium-sized. The chain uses TRBV20-1 and TRBJ1-1; D remains ambiguous. Germline V gives CDR1 DFQATT, CDR2 SNEGSKA (reference sequence). The CDR3 runs to 14 residues. Trimming took 6 bases from V and 3 from J, leaving 17 bases between them. CDR3 protein: CSAERTERDTEAFF. CDR3 in DNA: TGCAGTGCCGAGCGGACCGAGAGGGACACTGAAGCTTTCTTT.

The chain combines TRBV12-3 or TRBV12-4 with TRBJ2-3; no definite D call. V lost 6 bases, J lost 4 bases, and 14 bases lay in between. This CDR3 spans 14 amino acids. The CDR3 sequence: CASRLDEVPDTQYF. The DNA for the CDR3 is TGTGCCAGCAGACTTGATGAGGTACCAGATACGCAGTATTTT.

This clonotype is categorized as medium-sized. This chain connects TRBV2 to TRBJ1-6; 10 bases are a match to TRBD1. Per germline, CDR1 SNHLY and CDR2 FYNNEI. Losses at the gene ends were 3 bases for V and 9 bases for J; bases not matched to a gene: 5. The CDR3 spans 15 residues. The CDR3 coding sequence is TGTGCCAGCAGTGACCCGACAGGGGGCCTTTCACCCCTCCACTTT. This gives the protein CASSDPTGGLSPLHF.

The chain couples TRBV3-1 to TRBJ2-1; D perhaps matches TRBD1 (6 bases). Per the germline V gene, CDR1 is LGHDT and CDR2 is YNNKEL (reference sequence). Between the trimmed V and J ends, which lost 1 base and 2 bases, there was a span of 15 bases. There are 17 residues in the CDR3. CDR3 in amino acids: CASSQGLGQNTYNEQFF. CDR3 bases: TGTGCCAGCAGCCAAGGACTTGGACAGAACACCTACAATGAGCAGTTCTTC.

The gene calls are TRBV6-2 or TRBV6-3 and TRBJ1-5; TRBD1 is a possible D gene (6 bases). Germline assignment: CDR1 MNHEY and CDR2 SVGEGT. The V and J ends lost 6 bases and 5 bases respectively, with 11 bases between them. The CDR3 has 13 residues. The DNA of the CDR3 is TGTGCCAGCAGCAGGGGCAATTATCAGCCCCAGCATTTT. It specifies CASSRGNYQPQHF.

The chain is built from TRBV5-1 and TRBJ2-1; D perhaps matches TRBD2 (5 bases). The V and J ends lost 4 bases and 6 bases respectively, with 11 bases between them. CDR1 is SGHRS, CDR2 YFSETQ, per germline. The CDR3 is 13 amino acids. DNA for the CDR3: TGCGCCAGCAGCGGGGAGACGGGCAATGAGCAGTTCTTC. Translating it yields CASSGETGNEQFF.

This clonotype ranks as medium-sized (0.01 to 0.1%). The gene calls are TRBV5-1 and TRBJ2-5, with TRBD2 identical over 14 bases. This CDR3 is built from 17 residues. Germline lookup yields CDR1 SGHRS and CDR2 YFSETQ. V lost 4 bases and J lost 5; bases outside the gene matches: 10. The CDR3 DNA is TGCGCCAGCAGCCCGGGACTAGCGGGGGCTACCCAGGAGACCCAGTACTTC. Translating gives CASSPGLAGATQETQYF.